This T cell receptor beta chain is from a study of blood T cell repertoires in COVID-19. Study information: The cDNA or gDNA used as material had been derived from T cells, B-cell-depleted T cells, or PBMCs.

Original processing notes: Reference gene primer amplification in the assay estimated nucleated cell counts. Generated by immunoSEQ multiplex PCR, the TCRdb table keeps only in-frame clones and is missing some. V and J calls and clone size are copied from that table; D and trimming were computed from the DNA. The sample lists over 450,000 clones, roughly nine tenths occurring once. Trimming left V 6 bases short and J 7 bases short, with 13 bases between. From germline, CDR1 is SGHVS and CDR2 FQNEAQ. The length of the CDR3 is 13 residues. The rearrangement joins TRBV7-8 to TRBJ1-5, with D perhaps TRBD1 (5 bases). The receptor comes from a man in his late teens or twenties with COVID-19, enrolled during active disease. Sample: peripheral blood. The CDR3 DNA sequence: TGTGCCAGCAGTCTTAAGGGGCGACAGCCCCAGCATTTT. It specifies CASSLKGRQPQHF. Full variable domain (missing parts from reference TRBV7-8 and TRBJ1-5): GAGVSQSPRYKVAKRGQDVALRCDPISGHVSLFWYQQALGQGPEFLTYFQNEAQLDKSGLPSDRFFAERPEGSVSTLKIQRTQQEDSAVYLCASSLKGRQPQHFGDGTRLSIL.